The clone carrying this T cell receptor beta chain was counted ten times or more. Its antigen is as yet unknown. The sample belongs to a study of T-cell reconstitution after alpha-beta-depleted transplantation in children. CDR1 SGHKS and CDR2 YYEKEE come from the germline V gene (reference sequence). The CDR3 consists of 17 residues. J gave up 4 bases and V 1 base, and 13 bases lay outside the gene matches. Unique molecular identifiers were incorporated during preparation of the TCRbeta library. TCRdb processed the PCR reads anew with MiXCR; each CDR3 protein has one entry. The sample has roughly 4,000 distinct CDR3 sequences, less than 20% seen once. Whole-study results and caveats: Where some patients showed high TCRbeta diversity at day 60, it came from recipient T cells and thymic progenitors that had survived. T-cell counts and diversity at one year post-transplant came mainly from newly produced T cells. After transplant, at about two months, alpha-beta T cells were reportedly derived from several hundred expanded graft clones.

The specimen comprised PBMCs, mostly from graft donor cells, sampled 180 days after TCRalphabeta/CD19-depleted stem cell transplant. The chain recombines TRBV5-5 with TRBJ1-1; 7 bases are shared with TRBD1. The receptor was isolated from a male patient aged 2-15 years who had a stem cell transplant for acute lymphoblastic leukemia, so the T cells may come from the graft donor. The CDR3 DNA is TGTGCCAGCAGCTTGTTCCTGTACAGGGGAGGTGGCACTGAAGCTTTCTTT. It specifies CASSLFLYRGGGTEAFF. Drawing the rest from reference TRBV5-5 and TRBJ1-1, the complete variable domain is DAGVTQSPTHLIKTRGQQVTLRCSPISGHKSVSWYQQVLGQGPQFIFQYYEKEERGRGNFPDRFSARQFPNYSSELNVNALLLGDSALYLCASSLFLYRGGGTEAFFGQGTRLTVV.